This T cell receptor (beta chain) originates from a study of T-cell reconstitution after alpha-beta-depleted transplantation in children (dated by TCRdb to about 2016). In terms of the full investigation: Using TCR repertoire profiling, the study followed T-cell immune reconstitution in a quantitative way in children after TCRalphabeta/CD19-depleted allogeneic hematopoietic cell transplantation. General findings and caveats noted by the study authors: In some patients, the high TCRbeta diversity seen at day 60 was put down to recipient T cells and intrathymic progenitors that had survived conditioning. Apparently early alphabetaT-cell count recovery about two months after transplant reportedly relied on only several hundred rapidly expanded clones derived from non-depleted graft cells. Over subsequent months, a decline in hyperexpanded clone frequencies was noted, and after one year, T-cell counts and TCRbeta diversity were mostly ascribed to newly produced T cells.

Library preparation employed PCR. Sequencer: Illumina HiSeq 2500. Molecular barcoding was employed in the preparation of TCR libraries, with unique molecular identifiers being used to normalize TCRbeta repertoire quantification. The public reads were reanalyzed by TCRdb: fastp trimming at Q25, MiXCR alignment, in-frame beta chains only. Identical CDR3 protein sequences are pooled into one entry, listed with their most common genes and DNA. The sample table records approximately 980,000 distinct CDR3 sequences; about 26% of these occur just once. The top ten hold approximately 30% of the sample. This clonotype was counted only a few times. It has no known antigen specificity. No base-level quality is on record; no much larger clone is a single base apart. The CDR3, from cysteine to phenylalanine, totals 16 residues. Only the CDR3 portion is preserved as DNA: 48 bases, with reading frame beginning at the first base. From a lookup of the germline V gene, CDR1 and CDR2 are SGHDN and FVKESK. Deletion took 4 bases off V and 0 bases off J, with a span of 15 bases between the germline ends.

Interpreted using the paper, the treatment or condition label stands for: allogeneic hematopoietic cell transplantation with graft depleted of TCRalphabeta T cells and CD19 B cells. The transplant recipients were children given TCRalphabeta/CD19-depleted allogeneic hematopoietic cell grafts. Source: PBMCs, mostly from graft donor cells, taken 360 days after TCRalphabeta/CD19-depleted stem cell transplant. In this chain, TRBV14 is recombined with TRBJ1-1; TRBD1 might be the D gene, on 5 matching bases. The receptor's source is a boy under two years old who had a stem cell transplant for SCID, so the T cells may come from the graft donor. The bases read TGTGCCAGCAGCCTTCTCGAGGGGACGTTGAACACTGAAGCTTTCTTT. Its coded protein is CASSLLEGTLNTEAFF.